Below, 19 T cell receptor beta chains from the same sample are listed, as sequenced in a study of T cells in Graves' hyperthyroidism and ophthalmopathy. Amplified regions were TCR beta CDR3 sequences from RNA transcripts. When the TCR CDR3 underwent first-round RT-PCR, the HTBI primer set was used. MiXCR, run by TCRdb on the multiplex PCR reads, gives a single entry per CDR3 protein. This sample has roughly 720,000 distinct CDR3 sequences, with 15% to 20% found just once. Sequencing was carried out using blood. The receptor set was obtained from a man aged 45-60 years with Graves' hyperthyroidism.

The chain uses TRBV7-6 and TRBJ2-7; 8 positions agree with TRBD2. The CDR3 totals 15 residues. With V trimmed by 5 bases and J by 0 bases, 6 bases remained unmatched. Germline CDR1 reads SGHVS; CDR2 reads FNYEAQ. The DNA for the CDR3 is TGTGCCAGCAGCCCCGGGACTAGGGCCTCCTACGAGCAGTACTTC. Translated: CASSPGTRASYEQYF.

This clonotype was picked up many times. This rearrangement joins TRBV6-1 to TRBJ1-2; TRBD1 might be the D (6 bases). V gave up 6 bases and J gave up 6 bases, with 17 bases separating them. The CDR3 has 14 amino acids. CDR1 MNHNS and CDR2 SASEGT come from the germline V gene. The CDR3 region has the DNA TGTGCCAGCAGCCGATCGGCAGGGGTACATGGCTACACCTTC. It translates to CASSRSAGVHGYTF.

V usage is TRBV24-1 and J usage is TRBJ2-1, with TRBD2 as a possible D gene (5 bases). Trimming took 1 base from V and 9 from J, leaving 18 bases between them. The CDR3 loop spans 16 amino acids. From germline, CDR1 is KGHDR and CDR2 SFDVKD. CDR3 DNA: TGTGCCACCAGTGATTTCGGGTCCTCCCTGAGCGGTGAGCAGTTCTTC. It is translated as CATSDFGSSLSGEQFF.

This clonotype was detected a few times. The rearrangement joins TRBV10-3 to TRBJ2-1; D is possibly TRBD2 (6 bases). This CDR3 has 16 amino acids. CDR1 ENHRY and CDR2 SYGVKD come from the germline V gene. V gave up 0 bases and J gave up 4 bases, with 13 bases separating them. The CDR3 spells CAISESTREPYNEQFF. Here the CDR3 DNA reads TGTGCCATCAGTGAGTCGACACGGGAGCCGTACAATGAGCAGTTCTTC.

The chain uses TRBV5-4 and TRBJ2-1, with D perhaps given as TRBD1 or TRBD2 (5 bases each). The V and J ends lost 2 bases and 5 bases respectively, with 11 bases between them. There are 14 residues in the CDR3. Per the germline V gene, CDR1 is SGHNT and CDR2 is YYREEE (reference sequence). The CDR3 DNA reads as TGTGCCAGCAGCTTCCCTTTGGGGGACAATGAGCAGTTCTTC. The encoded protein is CASSFPLGDNEQFF.

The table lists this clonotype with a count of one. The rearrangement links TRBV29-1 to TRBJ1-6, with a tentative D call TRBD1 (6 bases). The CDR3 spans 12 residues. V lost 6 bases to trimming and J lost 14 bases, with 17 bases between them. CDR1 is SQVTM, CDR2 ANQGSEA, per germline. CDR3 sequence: CSVLMGGHTLHF. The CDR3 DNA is TGCAGCGTCCTGATGGGGGGGCACACCCTCCACTTT.

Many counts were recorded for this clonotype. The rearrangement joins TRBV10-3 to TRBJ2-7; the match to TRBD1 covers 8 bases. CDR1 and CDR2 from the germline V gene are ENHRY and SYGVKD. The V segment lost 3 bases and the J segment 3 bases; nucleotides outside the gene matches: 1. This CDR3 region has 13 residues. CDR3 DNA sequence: TGTGCCATCAGTGAACAGGGGGTCTACGAGCAGTACTTC. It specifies CAISEQGVYEQYF.

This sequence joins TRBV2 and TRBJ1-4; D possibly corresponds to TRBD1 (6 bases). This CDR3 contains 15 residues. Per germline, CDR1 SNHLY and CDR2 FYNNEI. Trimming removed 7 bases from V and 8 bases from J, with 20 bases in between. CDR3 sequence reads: CASTSEGGQWEKLFF. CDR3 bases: TGTGCCAGCACCTCCGAAGGGGGGCAATGGGAAAAACTGTTTTTT.

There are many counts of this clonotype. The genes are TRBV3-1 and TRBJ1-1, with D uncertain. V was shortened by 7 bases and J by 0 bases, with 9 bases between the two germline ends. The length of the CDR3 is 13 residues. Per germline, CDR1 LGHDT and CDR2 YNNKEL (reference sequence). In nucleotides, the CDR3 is TGTGCCAGCACCCCGGGCCTGAACACTGAAGCTTTCTTT. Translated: CASTPGLNTEAFF. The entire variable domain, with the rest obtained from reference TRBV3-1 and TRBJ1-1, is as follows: DTAVSQTPKYLVTQMGNDKSIKCEQNLGHDTMYWYKQDSKKFLKIMFSYNNKELIINETVPNRFSPKSPDKAHLNLHINSLELGDSAVYFCASTPGLNTEAFFGQGTRLTVV.

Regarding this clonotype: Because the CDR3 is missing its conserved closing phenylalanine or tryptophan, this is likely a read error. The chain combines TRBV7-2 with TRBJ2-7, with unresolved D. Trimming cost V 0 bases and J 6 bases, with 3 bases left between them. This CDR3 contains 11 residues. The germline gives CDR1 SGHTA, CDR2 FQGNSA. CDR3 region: CASSLAGEQYI. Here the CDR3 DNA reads TGTGCCAGCAGCTTAGCGGGCGAGCAGTACATC.

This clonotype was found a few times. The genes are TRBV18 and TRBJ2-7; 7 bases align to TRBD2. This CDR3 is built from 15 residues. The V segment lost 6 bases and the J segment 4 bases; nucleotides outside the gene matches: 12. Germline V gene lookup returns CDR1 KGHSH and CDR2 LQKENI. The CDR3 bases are TGTGCCAGCTCTGCTAGCGGCCTGGAAGGTTACGAGCAGTACTTC. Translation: CASSASGLEGYEQYF.

The CDR3 sequence is CASSYNRQGAYEQYF. Here the CDR3 DNA reads TGTGCCAGCAGTTACAATAGACAGGGGGCCTACGAGCAGTACTTC. This sequence joins TRBV6-2 or TRBV6-3 and TRBJ2-7; 9 bases fit TRBD1. CDR1 and CDR2 from the germline V gene are MNHEY and SVGEGT. J was trimmed by 2 bases and V by 2 bases; bases with no gene match: 4. The CDR3 runs to 15 residues.

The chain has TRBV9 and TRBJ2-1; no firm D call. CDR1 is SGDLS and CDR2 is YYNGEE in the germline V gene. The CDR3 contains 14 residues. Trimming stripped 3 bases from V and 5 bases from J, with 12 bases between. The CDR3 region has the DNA TGTGCCAGCAGCGGGCTAGGAGAGCACAATGAGCAGTTCTTC. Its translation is CASSGLGEHNEQFF.

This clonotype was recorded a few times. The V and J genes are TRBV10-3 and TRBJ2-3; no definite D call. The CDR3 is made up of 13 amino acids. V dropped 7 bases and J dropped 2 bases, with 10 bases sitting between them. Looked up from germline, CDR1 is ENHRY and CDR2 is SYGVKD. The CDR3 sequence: CAINGPSTDTQYF. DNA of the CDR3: TGTGCCATCAACGGGCCATCCACAGATACGCAGTATTTT.

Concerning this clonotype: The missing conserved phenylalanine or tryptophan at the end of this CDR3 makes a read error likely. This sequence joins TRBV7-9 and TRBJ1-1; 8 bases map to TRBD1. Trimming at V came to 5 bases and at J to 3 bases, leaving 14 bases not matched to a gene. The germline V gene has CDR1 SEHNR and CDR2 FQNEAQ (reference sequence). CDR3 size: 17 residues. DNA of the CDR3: TGTGCCAGCAGCCCCCTCGGGACAGGTTTAAAGGACACTGAAGCTTTCCTT. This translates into CASSPLGTGLKDTEAFL.

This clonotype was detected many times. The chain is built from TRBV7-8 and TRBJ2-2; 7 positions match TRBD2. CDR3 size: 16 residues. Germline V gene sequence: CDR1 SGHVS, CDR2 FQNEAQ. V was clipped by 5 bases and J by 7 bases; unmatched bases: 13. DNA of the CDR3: TGTGCCAGCAGCCGTGGCCGAGGCGGGAGCGGCGGGGAGCTGTTTTTT. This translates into CASSRGRGGSGGELFF. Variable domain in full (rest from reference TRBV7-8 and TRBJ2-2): GAGVSQSPRYKVAKRGQDVALRCDPISGHVSLFWYQQALGQGPEFLTYFQNEAQLDKSGLPSDRFFAERPEGSVSTLKIQRTQQEDSAVYLCASSRGRGGSGGELFFGEGSRLTVL.

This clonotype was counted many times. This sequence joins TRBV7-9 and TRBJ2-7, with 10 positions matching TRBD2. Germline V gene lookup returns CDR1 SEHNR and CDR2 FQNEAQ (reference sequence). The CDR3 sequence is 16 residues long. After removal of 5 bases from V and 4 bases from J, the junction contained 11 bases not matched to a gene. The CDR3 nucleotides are TGTGCCAGCAGCCGGACGGAACTAGCGGGAAAATACGAGCAGTACTTC. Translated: CASSRTELAGKYEQYF.

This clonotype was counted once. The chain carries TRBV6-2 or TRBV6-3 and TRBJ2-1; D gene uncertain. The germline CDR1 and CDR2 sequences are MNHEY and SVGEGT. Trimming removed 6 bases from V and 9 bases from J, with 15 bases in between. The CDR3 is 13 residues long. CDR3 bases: TGTGCCAGCAGACCTGGCCAGCTTACTGAGCAGTTCTTC. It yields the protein CASRPGQLTEQFF.

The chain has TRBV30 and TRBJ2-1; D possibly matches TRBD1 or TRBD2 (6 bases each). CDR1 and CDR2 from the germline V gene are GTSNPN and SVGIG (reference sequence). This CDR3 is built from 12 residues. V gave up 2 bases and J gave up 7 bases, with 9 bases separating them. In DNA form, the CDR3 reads TGTGCCTGGAGTAGGGGGGTTAATGAGCAGTTCTTC. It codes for CAWSRGVNEQFF.